Each of the 20 T cell receptor beta chains below was sequenced from the same sample in a study of T cell responses to AZD1222 COVID-19 vaccine. Only in-frame clones appear in the TCRdb table, and some are missing; sequencing was by immunoSEQ multiplex PCR. The table has 150,000 to 200,000 clones, almost 95% seen once. This material consisted of peripheral blood, taken on day 0 of AZD1222 vaccination. These receptors all come from an adult in good health.

V gene TRBV27 combines with J gene TRBJ2-7, with 16 bases fitting TRBD2. Trimming cost V 8 bases and J 4 bases; bases outside gene matches: 2. The CDR3 has 14 residues. CDR1 is MNHEY and CDR2 is SMNVEV in the germline V gene (reference sequence). The CDR3 reads CASGTSGRGYEQYF. CDR3 in DNA: TGTGCCAGCGGGACTAGCGGGAGGGGGTACGAGCAGTACTTC.

The rearrangement joins TRBV2 to TRBJ2-2; D unresolved. The CDR3 is 15 amino acids. Trimming cost V 0 bases and J 4 bases, with 9 bases left between them. The germline V gene encodes CDR1 SNHLY and CDR2 FYNNEI. DNA for the CDR3: TGTGCCAGCAGTGAAGCTCCCGGAGCCACCGGGGAGCTGTTTTTT. It translates to CASSEAPGATGELFF. The full variable domain, completed using reference TRBV2 and TRBJ2-2, is EPEVTQTPSHQVTQMGQEVILRCVPISNHLYFYWYRQILGQKVEFLVSFYNNEISEKSEIFDDQFSVERPDGSNFTLKIRSTKLEDSAMYFCASSEAPGATGELFFGEGSRLTVL.

This clone was recorded only once. The chain links TRBV6-2 or TRBV6-3 to TRBJ1-1; D remains ambiguous. This CDR3 has 13 residues. Germline loops: CDR1 MNHEY, CDR2 SVGEGT. Trimming left V 5 bases short and J 1 base short, with 8 bases between. The CDR3 sequence: CASSPDGNTEAFF. The DNA of the CDR3 is TGTGCCAGCAGTCCCGACGGGAACACTGAAGCTTTCTTT.

The genes are TRBV29-1 and TRBJ1-2; no clear D gene. The CDR3 loop spans 15 amino acids. Germline V gene data show CDR1 as SQVTM and CDR2 as ANQGSEA. With 4 bases removed from V and 3 bases from J, the gap between germline ends came to 18 bases. The CDR3 nucleotides read TGCAGCGTTGGGCCGGGCCCCGAATCGTACTATGGCTACACCTTC. Translated, it gives CSVGPGPESYYGYTF.

This chain joins TRBV30 and TRBJ2-2, with no clear D. Germline CDR1 GTSNPN, CDR2 SVGIG (reference sequence). The CDR3 runs to 15 residues. V was pared by 0 bases and J by 1 base, with 9 bases between. In DNA form, the CDR3 reads TGTGCCTGGAGTGTACCTCAGCGGAACACCGGGGAGCTGTTTTTT. Translated: CAWSVPQRNTGELFF.

This sequence joins TRBV28 and TRBJ2-5, with a tentative D call TRBD1 (6 bases). The CDR3 loop spans 15 amino acids. Germline lookup yields CDR1 MDHEN and CDR2 SYDVKM. The V gene lost 2 bases and the J gene lost 4 bases, with 14 bases spanning the gap. CDR3 DNA sequence: TGTGCCAGCAGTTTAACAGGGAATAGTAGAGAGACCCAGTACTTC. This translates into CASSLTGNSRETQYF.

J is TRBJ1-2 and V is TRBV3-1 (or the pseudogene TRBV3-2), with 9 bases fitting TRBD1. V lost 3 bases and J lost 6; bases outside the gene matches: 2. Germline V gives CDR1 LGHDT, CDR2 YNNKEL (reference sequence). This CDR3 has 13 residues. The CDR3 coding sequence is TGTGCCAGCAGCCACGGACAGGGGAATGGCTACACCTTC. Its protein product is CASSHGQGNGYTF.

J is TRBJ1-2 and V is TRBV6-4; TRBD1 aligns across 8 bases. Trimming took 8 bases from V and 3 from J; bases not matched to a gene: 17. This CDR3 is built from 17 residues. The germline gives CDR1 MRHNA, CDR2 SNTAGT. Here the CDR3 reads CASRTKLGQGGHYGYTF. CDR3 bases: TGTGCCAGCCGAACTAAACTTGGACAGGGAGGACACTATGGCTACACCTTC.

For the CDR3, the DNA is TGTGCCAGCAGCTTGGCCGGGGGGGAGAGGGCCAACGTCCTGACTTTC. Translating gives CASSLAGGERANVLTF. This chain joins TRBV5-4 and TRBJ2-6; TRBD2 matches 8 bases. The V segment lost 0 bases and the J segment 5 bases; nucleotides outside the gene matches: 4. CDR1 and CDR2 from the germline V gene are SGHNT and YYREEE (reference sequence). This CDR3 contains 16 residues.

This rearrangement joins TRBV29-1 to TRBJ1-2, with 8 bases identical to TRBD1. The CDR3 totals 15 residues. J gave up 1 base and V 8 bases, and 12 bases lay outside the gene matches. Per germline, CDR1 SQVTM and CDR2 ANQGSEA. CDR3 in DNA: TGCAGCACAGACACACGACAGGGGATTAACTATGGCTACACCTTC. Its protein product is CSTDTRQGINYGYTF.

The chain has TRBV3-1 (or the pseudogene TRBV3-2) and TRBJ2-3, with 7 bases aligning to TRBD2. Looked up from germline, CDR1 is LGHDT and CDR2 is YNNKEL (reference sequence). After removal of 1 base from V and 7 bases from J, the junction contained 5 bases not matched to a gene. The CDR3 length is 14 residues. The CDR3 nucleotides are TGTGCCAGCAGCCAAGGTTTAGCGGGCCATACGCAGTATTTT. It translates to CASSQGLAGHTQYF.

This chain's CDR3 is CASSQDLLAGGNEQFF. CDR3 nucleotide sequence: TGTGCCAGCAGCCAAGATCTACTAGCGGGAGGAAATGAGCAGTTCTTC. This rearrangement joins TRBV3-1 (or the pseudogene TRBV3-2) to TRBJ2-1; 12 bases align to TRBD2. The CDR3 runs 16 residues. Germline V gives CDR1 LGHDT, CDR2 YNNKEL (reference sequence). V lost 0 bases and J lost 7; bases outside the gene matches: 4.

This clone came up once. The genes are TRBV19 and TRBJ1-1; D unresolved. CDR3 size: 13 residues. From germline, CDR1 is LNHDA and CDR2 SQIVND (reference sequence). The V end was cut by 6 bases, the J end by 0 bases, with 8 bases between. DNA for the CDR3: TGTGCCAGTAGCCGACCGCTGAACACTGAAGCTTTCTTT. It codes for CASSRPLNTEAFF.

This chain uses TRBV19 with TRBJ1-1; 10 positions agree with TRBD1. CDR3 length: 15 residues. V was pared by 4 bases and J by 5 bases, with 7 bases of the junction left unmatched. Germline-derived CDR1 and CDR2 are LNHDA and SQIVND (reference sequence). The CDR3 nucleotides read TGTGCCAGTAGTACCCCGGACAGGGGGAAGACTGAAGCTTTCTTT. It encodes CASSTPDRGKTEAFF.

J is TRBJ1-2 and V is TRBV29-1, with 7 bases matching TRBD1. Germline assignment: CDR1 SQVTM and CDR2 ANQGSEA. J gave up 4 bases and V 0 bases, and 5 bases lay outside the gene matches. The CDR3 runs 14 residues. As DNA, the CDR3 is TGCAGCGTTGAAGACCTCAGGGGGGGCTATGGCTACACCTTC. It is translated as CSVEDLRGGYGYTF.

The gene calls are TRBV5-1 and TRBJ2-1; 13 bases fit TRBD2. The CDR3 runs to 17 residues. Germline trimming cut 0 bases from V and 5 bases from J; bases unmatched to any gene: 5. Germline V lookup: CDR1 SGHRS, CDR2 YFSETQ. This CDR3 is CASSLGLAGGHNNEQFF. In nucleotides, the CDR3 is TGCGCCAGCAGCTTGGGACTAGCGGGAGGCCATAACAATGAGCAGTTCTTC.

This clone was counted only a few times. CDR3 region: CASSLQAMANTGELFF. Here the CDR3 DNA reads TGTGCCAGCAGCCTCCAGGCAATGGCGAACACCGGGGAGCTGTTTTTT. The chain links TRBV5-8 to TRBJ2-2, with no clear D. Germline values: CDR1 SGHTS, CDR2 YDEGEE. V was trimmed by 4 bases and J by 0 bases, leaving 13 bases between them. This CDR3 has 16 amino acids.

V usage is TRBV7-8 and J usage is TRBJ1-3, with D hard to call. V was pared by 2 bases and J by 3 bases, with 11 bases between. Per the germline V gene, CDR1 is SGHVS and CDR2 is FQNEAQ. The CDR3 spans 15 residues. Here the CDR3 reads CASSLMRSGGNTIYF. CDR3 DNA: TGTGCCAGCAGCTTAATGCGATCAGGTGGAAACACCATATATTTT.

The chain combines TRBV24-1 with TRBJ1-1, with 7 bases aligning to TRBD1. This CDR3 spans 12 amino acids. J was trimmed by 4 bases and V by 5 bases; bases with no gene match: 0. Germline loops: CDR1 KGHDR, CDR2 SFDVKD. The CDR3 loop is CATSAGGTEAFF. The DNA for the CDR3 is TGTGCCACCAGTGCAGGGGGCACTGAAGCTTTCTTT.

The genes are TRBV25-1 and TRBJ1-3; a weak D match, TRBD1 (6 bases). The CDR3 totals 12 residues. The ends were cut back, 6 bases at V and 4 bases at J, with 7 bases in the middle. Per germline, CDR1 MGHDK and CDR2 SYGVNS. CDR3 in DNA: TGTGCCAGCAGGAGGGGGGGAAACACCATATATTTT. Translated: CASRRGGNTIYF.